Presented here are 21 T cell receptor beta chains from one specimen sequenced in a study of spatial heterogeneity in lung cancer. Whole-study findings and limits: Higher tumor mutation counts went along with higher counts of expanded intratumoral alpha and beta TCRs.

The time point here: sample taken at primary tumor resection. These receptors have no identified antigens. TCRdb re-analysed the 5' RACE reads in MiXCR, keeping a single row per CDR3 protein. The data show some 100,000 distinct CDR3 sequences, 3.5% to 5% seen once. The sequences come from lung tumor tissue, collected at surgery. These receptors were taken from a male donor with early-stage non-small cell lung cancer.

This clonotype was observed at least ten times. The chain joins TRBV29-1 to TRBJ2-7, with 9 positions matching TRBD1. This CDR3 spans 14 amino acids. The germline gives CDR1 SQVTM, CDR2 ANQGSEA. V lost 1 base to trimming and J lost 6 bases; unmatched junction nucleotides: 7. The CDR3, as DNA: TGCAGCGTTGAAGGGACGGGACAGGGCCCCGAGCAGTACTTC. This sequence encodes CSVEGTGQGPEQYF.

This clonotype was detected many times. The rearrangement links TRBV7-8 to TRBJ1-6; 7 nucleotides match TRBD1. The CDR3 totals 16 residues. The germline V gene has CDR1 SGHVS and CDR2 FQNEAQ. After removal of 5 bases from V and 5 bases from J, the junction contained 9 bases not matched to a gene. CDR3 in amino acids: CASSLFDRVNNSPLHF. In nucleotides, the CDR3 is TGTGCCAGCAGCCTATTTGACAGGGTCAATAATTCACCCCTCCACTTT.

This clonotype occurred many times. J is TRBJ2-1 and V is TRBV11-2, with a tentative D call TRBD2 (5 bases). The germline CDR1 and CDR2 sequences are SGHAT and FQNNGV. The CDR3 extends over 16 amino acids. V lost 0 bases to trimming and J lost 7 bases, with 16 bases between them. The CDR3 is CASSLDLPSYGNEQFF. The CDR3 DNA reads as TGTGCCAGCAGCTTAGATCTTCCTAGCTACGGTAATGAGCAGTTCTTC. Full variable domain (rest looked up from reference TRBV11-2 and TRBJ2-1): EAGVAQSPRYKIIEKRQSVAFWCNPISGHATLYWYQQILGQGPKLLIQFQNNGVVDDSQLPKDRFSAERLKGVDSTLKIQPAKLEDSAVYLCASSLDLPSYGNEQFFGPGTRLTVL.

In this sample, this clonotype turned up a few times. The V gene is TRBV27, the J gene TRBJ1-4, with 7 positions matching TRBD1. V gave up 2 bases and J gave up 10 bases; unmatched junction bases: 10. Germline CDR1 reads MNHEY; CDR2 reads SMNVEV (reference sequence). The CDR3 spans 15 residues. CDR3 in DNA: TGTGCCAGCAGTTTAGACAGGGCTGCTCCTGGAAAACTGTTTTTT. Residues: CASSLDRAAPGKLFF.

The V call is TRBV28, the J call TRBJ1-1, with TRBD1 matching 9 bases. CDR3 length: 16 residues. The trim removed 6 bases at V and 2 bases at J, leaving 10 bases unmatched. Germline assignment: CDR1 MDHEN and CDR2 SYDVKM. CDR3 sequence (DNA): TGTGCCAGCAGCTCGGGACAGGGAAGGGTAAACACTGAAGCTTTCTTT. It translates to CASSSGQGRVNTEAFF.

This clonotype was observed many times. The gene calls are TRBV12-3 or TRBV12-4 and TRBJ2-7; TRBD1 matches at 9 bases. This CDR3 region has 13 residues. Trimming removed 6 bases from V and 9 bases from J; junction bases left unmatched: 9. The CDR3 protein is CASSPQDRGRQYF. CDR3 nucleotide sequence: TGTGCCAGCAGCCCCCAGGACAGGGGTAGGCAGTACTTC.

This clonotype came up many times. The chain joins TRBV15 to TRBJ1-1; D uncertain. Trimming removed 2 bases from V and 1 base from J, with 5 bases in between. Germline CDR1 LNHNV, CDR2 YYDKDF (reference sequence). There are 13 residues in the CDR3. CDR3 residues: CATSRLANTEAFF. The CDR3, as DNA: TGTGCCACCAGCAGATTAGCGAACACTGAAGCTTTCTTT.

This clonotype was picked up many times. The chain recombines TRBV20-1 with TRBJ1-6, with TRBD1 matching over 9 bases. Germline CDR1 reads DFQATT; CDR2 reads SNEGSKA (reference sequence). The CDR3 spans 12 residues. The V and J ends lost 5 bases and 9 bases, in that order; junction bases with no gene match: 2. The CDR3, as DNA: TGCAGTGCTGGACAGGGGAGTTCACCCCTCCACTTT. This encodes CSAGQGSSPLHF.

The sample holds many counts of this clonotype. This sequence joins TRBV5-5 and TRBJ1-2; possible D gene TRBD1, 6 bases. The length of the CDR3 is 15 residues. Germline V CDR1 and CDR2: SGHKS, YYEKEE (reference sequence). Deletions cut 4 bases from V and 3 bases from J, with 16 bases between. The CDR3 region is CASSPRSRTDYGYTF. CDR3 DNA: TGTGCCAGCAGCCCACGGTCCCGGACAGACTATGGCTACACCTTC.

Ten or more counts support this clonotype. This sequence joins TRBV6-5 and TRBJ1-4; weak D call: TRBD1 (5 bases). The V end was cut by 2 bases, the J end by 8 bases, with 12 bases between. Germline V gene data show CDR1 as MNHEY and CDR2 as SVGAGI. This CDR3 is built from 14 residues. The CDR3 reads CASSYGAGNEKLFF. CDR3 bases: TGTGCCAGCAGTTACGGGGCAGGGAACGAAAAACTGTTTTTT.

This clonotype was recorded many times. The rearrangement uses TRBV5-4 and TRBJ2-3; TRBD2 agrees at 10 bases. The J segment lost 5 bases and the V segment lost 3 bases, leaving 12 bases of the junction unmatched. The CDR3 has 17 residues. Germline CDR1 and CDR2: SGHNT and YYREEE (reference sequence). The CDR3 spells CASSSFNSGRIGDTQYF. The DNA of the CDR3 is TGTGCCAGCAGCTCGTTCAATAGCGGGAGGATTGGAGATACGCAGTATTTT.

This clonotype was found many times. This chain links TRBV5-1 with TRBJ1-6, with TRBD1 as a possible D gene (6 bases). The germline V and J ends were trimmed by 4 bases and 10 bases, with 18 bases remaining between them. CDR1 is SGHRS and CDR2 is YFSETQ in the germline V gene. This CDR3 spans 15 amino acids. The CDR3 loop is CASSLSGGAQSPLHF. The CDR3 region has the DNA TGCGCCAGCAGCCTGTCGGGGGGGGCACAATCACCCCTCCACTTT. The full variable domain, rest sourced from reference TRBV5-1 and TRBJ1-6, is KAGVTQTPRYLIKTRGQQVTLSCSPISGHRSVSWYQQTPGQGLQFLFEYFSETQRNKGNFPGRFSGRQFSNSRSEMNVSTLELGDSALYLCASSLSGGAQSPLHFGNGTRLTVT.

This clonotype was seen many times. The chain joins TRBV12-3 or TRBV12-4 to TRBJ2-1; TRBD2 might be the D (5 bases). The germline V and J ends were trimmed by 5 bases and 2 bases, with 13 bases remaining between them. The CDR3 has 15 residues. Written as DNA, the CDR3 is TGTGCCAGCAGTCCCGCTAGCCCTACCTACAATGAGCAGTTCTTC. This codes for CASSPASPTYNEQFF.

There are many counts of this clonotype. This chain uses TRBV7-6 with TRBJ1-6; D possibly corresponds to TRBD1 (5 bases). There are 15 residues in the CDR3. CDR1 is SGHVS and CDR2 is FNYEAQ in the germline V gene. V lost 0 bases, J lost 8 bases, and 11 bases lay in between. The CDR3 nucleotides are TGTGCCAGCAGCTTAGCCGGGACCGGCCATTCACCCCTCCACTTT. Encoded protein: CASSLAGTGHSPLHF.

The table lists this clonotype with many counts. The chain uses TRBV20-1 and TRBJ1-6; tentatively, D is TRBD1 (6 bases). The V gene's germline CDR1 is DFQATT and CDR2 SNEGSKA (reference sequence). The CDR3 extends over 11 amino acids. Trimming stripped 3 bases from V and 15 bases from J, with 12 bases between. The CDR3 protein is CSARVGGLLHF. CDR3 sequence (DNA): TGCAGTGCTAGGGTAGGGGGACTCCTCCACTTT.

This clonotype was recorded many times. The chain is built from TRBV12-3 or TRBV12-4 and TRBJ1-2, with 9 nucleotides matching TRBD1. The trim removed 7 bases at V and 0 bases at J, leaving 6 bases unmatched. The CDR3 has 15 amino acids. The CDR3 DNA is TGTGCCAGCAAAATTGGGACAGGGACTAACTATGGCTACACCTTC. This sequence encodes CASKIGTGTNYGYTF.

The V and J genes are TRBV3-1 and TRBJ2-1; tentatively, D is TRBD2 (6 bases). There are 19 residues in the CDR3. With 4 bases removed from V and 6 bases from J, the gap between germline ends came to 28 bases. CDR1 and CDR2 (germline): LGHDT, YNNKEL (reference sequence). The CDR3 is CASSRVNVPGRRRANEQFF. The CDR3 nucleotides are TGTGCCAGCAGCCGGGTAAATGTTCCGGGGCGCCGGAGGGCCAATGAGCAGTTCTTC.

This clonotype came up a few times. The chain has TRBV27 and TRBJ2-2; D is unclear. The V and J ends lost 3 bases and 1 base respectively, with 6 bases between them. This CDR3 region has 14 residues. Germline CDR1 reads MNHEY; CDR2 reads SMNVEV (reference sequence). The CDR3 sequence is CASSFFRNTGELFF. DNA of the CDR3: TGTGCCAGCAGTTTTTTCAGGAACACCGGGGAGCTGTTTTTT.

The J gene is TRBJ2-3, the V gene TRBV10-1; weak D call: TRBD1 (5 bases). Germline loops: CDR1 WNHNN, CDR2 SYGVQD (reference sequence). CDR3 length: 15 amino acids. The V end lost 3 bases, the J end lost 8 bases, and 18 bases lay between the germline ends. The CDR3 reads CASSERGRTLGTQYF. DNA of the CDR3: TGCGCCAGCAGTGAAAGGGGTAGGACCCTCGGTACGCAGTATTTT.

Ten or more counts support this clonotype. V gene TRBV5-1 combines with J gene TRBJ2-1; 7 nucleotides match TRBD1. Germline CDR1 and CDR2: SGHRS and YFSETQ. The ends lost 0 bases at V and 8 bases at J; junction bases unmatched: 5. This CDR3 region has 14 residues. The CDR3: CASSLGQGKDEQFF. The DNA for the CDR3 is TGCGCCAGCAGCTTGGGACAGGGTAAGGATGAGCAGTTCTTC. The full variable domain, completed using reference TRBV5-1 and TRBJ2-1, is KAGVTQTPRYLIKTRGQQVTLSCSPISGHRSVSWYQQTPGQGLQFLFEYFSETQRNKGNFPGRFSGRQFSNSRSEMNVSTLELGDSALYLCASSLGQGKDEQFFGPGTRLTVL.

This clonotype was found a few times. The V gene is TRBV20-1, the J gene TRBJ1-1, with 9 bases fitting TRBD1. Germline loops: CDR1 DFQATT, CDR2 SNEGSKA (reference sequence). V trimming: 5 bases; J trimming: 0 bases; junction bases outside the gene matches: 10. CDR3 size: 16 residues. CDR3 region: CSAYGTGRILNTEAFF. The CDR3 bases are TGCAGTGCTTACGGGACAGGGCGGATTCTGAACACTGAAGCTTTCTTT.